This is a list of T cell receptor beta chains from one sample in a study of beta chain features in type 1 diabetes. Profiling relied on immunoSEQ multiplex PCR, and the TCRdb table lists in-frame clones only, not all of them. The sample has hundreds of thousands of clones; over 12% are singletons. Sequencing used naive CD4+ T cells from blood. Receptors were obtained from a young man with type 1 diabetes. The CDR3 runs from the conserved cysteine through the conserved F or W. The D gene is left open where the match is weak. Part of the rows lack a size; the others show once, few, many or a class for expanded clones.

j_call: TRBJ1-1; clone_size: few; d_call: -; v_call: TRBV29-1; cdr3_nt: TGCAGCGTTGTTTGGGCAGGGTTCAACACTGAAGCTTTCTTT; cdr3_aa: CSVVWAGFNTEAFF
j_call: TRBJ2-1; clone_size: few; d_call: -; v_call: TRBV15; cdr3_nt: TGTGCCACCAGCAGAACTATTGTCTACAATGAGCAGTTCTTC; cdr3_aa: CATSRTIVYNEQFF
j_call: TRBJ2-5; clone_size: few; d_call: -; v_call: TRBV2; cdr3_nt: TGTGCCAGCAAGGAGGAACAAGAGACCCAGTACTTC; cdr3_aa: CASKEEQETQYF
j_call: TRBJ1-3; clone_size: few; d_call: -; v_call: TRBV7-2; cdr3_nt: TGTGCCAGCAGCCCAGGACTGTTGATAGGAAACACCATATATTTT; cdr3_aa: CASSPGLLIGNTIYF
j_call: TRBJ2-7; clone_size: -; d_call: -; v_call: TRBV11-2; cdr3_nt: TGTGCCAGCATTAACAGGGCCGAGCAGTACTTC; cdr3_aa: CASINRAEQYF
j_call: TRBJ1-1; clone_size: few; d_call: -; v_call: TRBV7-9; cdr3_nt: TGTGCCAGCAGCCCTAGCCCGGGACGGAGGGACACTGAAGCTTTCTTT; cdr3_aa: CASSPSPGRRDTEAFF
j_call: TRBJ1-2; clone_size: -; d_call: TRBD1; v_call: TRBV19; cdr3_nt: TGTGCCAGTACCCGGGACAGGGGGTCTGGCTACACCTTC; cdr3_aa: CASTRDRGSGYTF
j_call: TRBJ1-1; clone_size: few; d_call: -; v_call: TRBV6-5; cdr3_nt: TGTGCCAGCAGTACCATGACGGCGAACACTGAAGCTTTCTTT; cdr3_aa: CASSTMTANTEAFF
j_call: TRBJ1-5; clone_size: few; d_call: -; v_call: TRBV30; cdr3_nt: TGTGCCTGGTCGGGACATAGCAATCAGCCCCAGCATTTT; cdr3_aa: CAWSGHSNQPQHF
j_call: TRBJ2-3; clone_size: few; d_call: TRBD1; v_call: TRBV5-4; cdr3_nt: TGTGCCAGCAGCACCGACAGGGTAAATACGCAGTATTTT; cdr3_aa: CASSTDRVNTQYF
j_call: TRBJ2-1; clone_size: -; d_call: TRBD1; v_call: TRBV6-1; cdr3_nt: TGTGCCAGCAGTGGGACAGGGCCTGGTGAGCAGTTCTTC; cdr3_aa: CASSGTGPGEQFF
j_call: TRBJ1-5; clone_size: few; d_call: -; v_call: TRBV2; cdr3_nt: TGTGCCAGCTCAGTGGACACCCGTCAGCCCCAGCATTTT; cdr3_aa: CASSVDTRQPQHF
j_call: TRBJ1-4; clone_size: few; d_call: TRBD1; v_call: TRBV7-2; cdr3_nt: TGTGCCAGCAGCTTACAGGCAGGGGGTAGAGAAAAACTGTTTTTT; cdr3_aa: CASSLQAGGREKLFF
j_call: TRBJ2-4; clone_size: few; d_call: TRBD1; v_call: TRBV30; cdr3_nt: TGTGCCTGGAAACCCCGGGACAGGGAATGGAACATTCAGTACTTC; cdr3_aa: CAWKPRDREWNIQYF
j_call: TRBJ1-1; clone_size: -; d_call: TRBD1; v_call: TRBV29-1; cdr3_nt: TGCAGCGTTGAAGACGGAGGTCCGGGACAGGGTCTCACTGAAGCTTTCTTT; cdr3_aa: CSVEDGGPGQGLTEAFF
j_call: TRBJ1-1; clone_size: -; d_call: -; v_call: TRBV6-5; cdr3_nt: TGTGCCAGTAAGTCCAATGGCGGGTGGACTGAAGCTTTCTTT; cdr3_aa: CASKSNGGWTEAFF
j_call: TRBJ1-1; clone_size: -; d_call: -; v_call: TRBV6-5; cdr3_nt: TGTGCCAGCCGAGACCAGATTGAAGCTTTCTTT; cdr3_aa: CASRDQIEAFF